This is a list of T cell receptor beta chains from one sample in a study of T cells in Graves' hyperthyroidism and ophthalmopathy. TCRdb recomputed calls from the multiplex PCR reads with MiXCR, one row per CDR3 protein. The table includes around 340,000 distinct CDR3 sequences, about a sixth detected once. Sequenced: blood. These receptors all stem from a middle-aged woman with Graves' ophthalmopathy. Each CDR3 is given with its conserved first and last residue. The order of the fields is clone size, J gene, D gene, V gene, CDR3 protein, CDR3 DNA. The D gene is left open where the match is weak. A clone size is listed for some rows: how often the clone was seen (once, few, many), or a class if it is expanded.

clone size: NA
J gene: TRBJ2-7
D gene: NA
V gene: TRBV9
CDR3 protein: CASSVADWGYEQYF
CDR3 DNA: TGTGCCAGCAGCGTAGCCGACTGGGGGTACGAGCAGTACTTC

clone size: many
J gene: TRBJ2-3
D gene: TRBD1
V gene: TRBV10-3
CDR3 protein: CASWDRSSTDTQYF
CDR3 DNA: TGTGCCTCGTGGGACAGGAGTAGCACAGATACGCAGTATTTT

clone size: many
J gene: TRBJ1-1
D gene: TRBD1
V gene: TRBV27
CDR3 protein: CASSGQGANTEAFF
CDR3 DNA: TGTGCCAGCAGCGGACAGGGGGCGAACACTGAAGCTTTCTTT

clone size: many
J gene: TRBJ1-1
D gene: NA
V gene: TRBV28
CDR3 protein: CASSFGTYEAFF
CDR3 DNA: TGTGCCAGCAGTTTCGGCACATATGAAGCTTTCTTT

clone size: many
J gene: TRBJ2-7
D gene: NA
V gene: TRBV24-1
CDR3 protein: CATSDLLPEFYEQYF
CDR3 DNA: TGTGCCACCAGTGATTTGCTTCCGGAATTCTACGAGCAGTACTTC

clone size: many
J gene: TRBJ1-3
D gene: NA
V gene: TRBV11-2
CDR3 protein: CASSLVIGTYSGNTIYF
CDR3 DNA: TGTGCCAGCAGCTTAGTGATAGGAACCTACTCTGGAAACACCATATATTTT

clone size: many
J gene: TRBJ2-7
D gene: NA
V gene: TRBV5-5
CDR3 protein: CASSLVSQPHYEQYF
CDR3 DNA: TGTGCCAGCAGCTTGGTTTCTCAACCCCACTACGAGCAGTACTTC

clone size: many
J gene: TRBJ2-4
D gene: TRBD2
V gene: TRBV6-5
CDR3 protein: CASSSPGLAGEGAKNIQYF
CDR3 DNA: TGTGCCAGCAGTTCTCCGGGACTAGCGGGAGAAGGAGCCAAAAACATTCAGTACTTC

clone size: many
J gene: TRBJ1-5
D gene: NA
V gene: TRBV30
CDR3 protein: CAWSTTGNQPQHF
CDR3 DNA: TGTGCCTGGAGCACTACAGGGAATCAGCCCCAGCATTTT

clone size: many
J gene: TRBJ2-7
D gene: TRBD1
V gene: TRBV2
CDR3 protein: CASSHIPDRGGYEQYF
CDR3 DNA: TGTGCCAGCAGTCACATTCCCGACAGGGGTGGTTACGAGCAGTACTTC

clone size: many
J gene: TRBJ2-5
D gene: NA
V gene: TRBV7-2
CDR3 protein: CASSLSGRSQETQYF
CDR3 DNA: TGTGCCAGCAGCTTAAGTGGCAGGTCCCAGGAGACCCAGTACTTC

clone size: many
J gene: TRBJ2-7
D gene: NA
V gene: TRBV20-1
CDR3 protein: CSARDEGEQYF
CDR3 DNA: TGCAGTGCTAGAGATGAGGGCGAGCAGTACTTC

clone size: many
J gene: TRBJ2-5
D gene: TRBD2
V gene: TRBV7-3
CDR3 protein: CASSRRGSRGETQYF
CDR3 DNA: TGTGCCAGCAGTCGTCGCGGGAGTCGGGGAGAGACCCAGTACTTC

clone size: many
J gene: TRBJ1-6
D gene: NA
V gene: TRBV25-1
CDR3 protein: CASSEFGVVGSPLHF
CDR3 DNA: TGTGCCAGCAGTGAATTTGGGGTAGTAGGGTCACCCCTCCACTTT

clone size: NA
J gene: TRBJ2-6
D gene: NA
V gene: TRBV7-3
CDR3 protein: CASSQYQTDSGANVLTF
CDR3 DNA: TGTGCCAGCAGCCAATATCAGACCGACTCTGGGGCCAACGTCCTGACTTTC

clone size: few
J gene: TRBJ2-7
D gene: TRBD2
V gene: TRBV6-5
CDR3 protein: CASSSPTSGYEQYF
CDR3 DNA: TGTGCCAGCAGTTCTCCGACTAGCGGGTACGAGCAGTACTTC

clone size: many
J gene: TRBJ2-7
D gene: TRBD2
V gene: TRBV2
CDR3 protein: CASRATSGTYEQYF
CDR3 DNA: TGTGCCAGCAGGGCGACTAGCGGGACCTACGAGCAGTACTTC

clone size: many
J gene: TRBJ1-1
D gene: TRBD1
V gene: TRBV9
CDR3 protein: CASSQRGDRVGDTEAFF
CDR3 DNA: TGTGCCAGCAGCCAGAGGGGGGACAGGGTAGGAGACACTGAAGCTTTCTTT

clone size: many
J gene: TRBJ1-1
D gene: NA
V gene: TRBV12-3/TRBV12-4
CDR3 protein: CASSPSRSTEAFF
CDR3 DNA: TGTGCCAGCAGTCCATCGCGGTCCACTGAAGCTTTCTTT

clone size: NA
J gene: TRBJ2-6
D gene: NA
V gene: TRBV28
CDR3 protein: CASSSQAPGANVLTF
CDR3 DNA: TGTGCCAGCAGTTCACAGGCCCCAGGGGCCAACGTCCTGACTTTC

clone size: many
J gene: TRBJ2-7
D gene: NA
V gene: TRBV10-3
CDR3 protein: CAIRETADYEQYF
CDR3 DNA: TGTGCCATCAGGGAGACAGCTGACTACGAGCAGTACTTC

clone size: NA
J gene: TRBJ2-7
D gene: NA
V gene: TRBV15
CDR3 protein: CATSRPPGEAYEQYF
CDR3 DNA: TGTGCCACCAGCAGACCCCCGGGGGAGGCCTACGAGCAGTACTTC

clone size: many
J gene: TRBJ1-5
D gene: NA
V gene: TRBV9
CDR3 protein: CASSATGYSNQPQHF
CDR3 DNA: TGTGCCAGCAGCGCTACGGGGTATAGCAATCAGCCCCAGCATTTT

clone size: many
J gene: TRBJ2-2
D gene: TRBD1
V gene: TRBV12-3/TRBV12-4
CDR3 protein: CASRPVTGANTGELFF
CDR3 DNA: TGTGCCAGCAGGCCCGTTACAGGGGCGAACACCGGGGAGCTGTTTTTT

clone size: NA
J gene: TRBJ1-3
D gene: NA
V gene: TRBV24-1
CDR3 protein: CASTGPGAGNTIYF
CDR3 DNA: TGTGCCAGCACGGGGCCAGGGGCTGGAAACACCATATATTTT

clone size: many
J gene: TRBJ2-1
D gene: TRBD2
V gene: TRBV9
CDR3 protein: CASSPSETSPTRNEQFF
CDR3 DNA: TGTGCCAGCAGCCCATCCGAGACTAGCCCAACGCGCAATGAGCAGTTCTTC

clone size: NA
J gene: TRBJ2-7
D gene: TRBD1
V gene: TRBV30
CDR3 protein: CAWDRAREQYF
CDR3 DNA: TGTGCCTGGGACAGGGCGCGGGAGCAGTACTTC

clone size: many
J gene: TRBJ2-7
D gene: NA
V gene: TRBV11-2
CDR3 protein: CASSRSSGYEQYF
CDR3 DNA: TGTGCCAGCAGCCGTTCAAGCGGCTACGAGCAGTACTTC

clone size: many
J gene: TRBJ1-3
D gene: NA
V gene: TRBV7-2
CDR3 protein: CASSFRGLSGNTIYF
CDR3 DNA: TGTGCCAGCAGCTTCAGGGGACTCTCTGGAAACACCATATATTTT

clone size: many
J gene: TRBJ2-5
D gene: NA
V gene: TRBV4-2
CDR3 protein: CASSQSTGETQYF
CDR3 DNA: TGTGCCAGCAGCCAATCGACGGGAGAGACCCAGTACTTC

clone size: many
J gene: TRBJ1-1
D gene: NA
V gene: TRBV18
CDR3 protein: CASSAASIEAFF
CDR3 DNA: TGTGCCAGCTCGGCGGCGAGTATTGAAGCTTTCTTT

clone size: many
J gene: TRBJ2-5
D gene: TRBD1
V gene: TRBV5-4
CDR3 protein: CASSLIFYRGRLLQETQYF
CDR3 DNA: TGTGCCAGCAGCTTGATATTTTACAGGGGGCGCTTACTCCAAGAGACCCAGTACTTC

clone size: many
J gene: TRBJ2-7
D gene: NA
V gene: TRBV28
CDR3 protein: CASRPGKGNYEQYF
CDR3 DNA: TGTGCCAGCAGACCAGGGAAAGGAAACTACGAGCAGTACTTC

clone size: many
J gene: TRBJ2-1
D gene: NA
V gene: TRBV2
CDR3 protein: CASSDQTPSFF
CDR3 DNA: TGTGCCAGCAGTGATCAAACTCCTAGTTTCTTC

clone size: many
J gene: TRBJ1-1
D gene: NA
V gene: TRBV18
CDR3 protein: CASSPRDLNTEAFF
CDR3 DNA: TGTGCCAGCTCACCCAGGGACTTGAACACTGAAGCTTTCTTT

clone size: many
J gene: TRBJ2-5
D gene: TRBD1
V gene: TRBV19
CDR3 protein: CASSMGGGTGWLETQYF
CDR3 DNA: TGTGCCAGTAGTATGGGCGGCGGGACAGGATGGTTGGAGACCCAGTACTTC

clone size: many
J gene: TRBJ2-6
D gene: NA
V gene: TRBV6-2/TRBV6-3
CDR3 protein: CASSRGGQDPSGANVLTF
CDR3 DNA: TGTGCCAGCAGTCGGGGGGGACAGGACCCCTCTGGGGCCAACGTCCTGACTTTC

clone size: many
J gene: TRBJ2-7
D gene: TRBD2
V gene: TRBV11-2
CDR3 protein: CASSLDGRESGYEQYF
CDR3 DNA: TGTGCCAGCAGCTTAGATGGGCGGGAGTCGGGCTACGAGCAGTACTTC

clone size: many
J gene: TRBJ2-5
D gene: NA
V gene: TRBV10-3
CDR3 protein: CAIKAGRAQETQYF
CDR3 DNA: TGTGCCATCAAAGCAGGGCGGGCCCAAGAGACCCAGTACTTC

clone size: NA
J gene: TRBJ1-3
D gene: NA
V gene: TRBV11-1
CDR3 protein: CASSQTAGVSGNTIYF
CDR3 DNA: TGTGCCAGCAGCCAAACGGCCGGGGTGTCTGGAAACACCATATATTTT